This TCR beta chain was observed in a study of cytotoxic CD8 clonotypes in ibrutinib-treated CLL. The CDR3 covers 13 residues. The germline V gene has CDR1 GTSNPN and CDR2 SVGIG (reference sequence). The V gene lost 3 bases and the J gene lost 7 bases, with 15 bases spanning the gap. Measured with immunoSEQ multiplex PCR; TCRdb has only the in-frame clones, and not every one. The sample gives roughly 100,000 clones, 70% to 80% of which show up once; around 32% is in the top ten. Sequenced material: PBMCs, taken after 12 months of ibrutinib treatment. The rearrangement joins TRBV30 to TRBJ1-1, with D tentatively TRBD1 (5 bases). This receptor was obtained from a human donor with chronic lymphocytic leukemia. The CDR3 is CAWSLRGGHEAFF. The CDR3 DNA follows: TGTGCCTGGAGCCTCCGGGGCGGCCATGAAGCTTTCTTT.